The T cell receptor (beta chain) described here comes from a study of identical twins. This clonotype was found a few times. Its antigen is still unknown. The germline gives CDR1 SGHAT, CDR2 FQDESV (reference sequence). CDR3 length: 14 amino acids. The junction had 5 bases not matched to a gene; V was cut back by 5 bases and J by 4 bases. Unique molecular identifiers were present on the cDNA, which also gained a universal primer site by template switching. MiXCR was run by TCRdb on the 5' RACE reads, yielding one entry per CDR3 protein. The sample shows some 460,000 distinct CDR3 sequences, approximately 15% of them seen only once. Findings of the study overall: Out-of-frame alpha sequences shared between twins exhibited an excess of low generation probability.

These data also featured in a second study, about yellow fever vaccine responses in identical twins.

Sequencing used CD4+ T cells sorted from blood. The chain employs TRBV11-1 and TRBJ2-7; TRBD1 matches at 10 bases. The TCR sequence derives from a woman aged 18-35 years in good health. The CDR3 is CASSPRDRGYEQYF. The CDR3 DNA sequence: TGTGCCAGCAGCCCCCGGGACAGGGGTTACGAGCAGTACTTC.